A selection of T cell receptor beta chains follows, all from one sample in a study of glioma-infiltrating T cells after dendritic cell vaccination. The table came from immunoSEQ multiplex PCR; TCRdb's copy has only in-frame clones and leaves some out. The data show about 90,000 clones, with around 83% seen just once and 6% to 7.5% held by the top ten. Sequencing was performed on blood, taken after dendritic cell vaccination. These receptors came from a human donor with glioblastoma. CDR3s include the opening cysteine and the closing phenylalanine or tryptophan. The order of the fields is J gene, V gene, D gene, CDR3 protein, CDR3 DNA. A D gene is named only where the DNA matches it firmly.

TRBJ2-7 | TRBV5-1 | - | CASSLVPGVGYEQYF | TGCGCCAGCAGCTTGGTGCCGGGTGTGGGCTACGAGCAGTACTTC
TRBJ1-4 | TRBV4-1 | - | CASSLGERNEKLFF | TGCGCCAGCAGCCTTGGGGAGCGGAACGAAAAACTGTTTTTT
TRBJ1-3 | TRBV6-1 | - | CASTEGGVGNTIYF | TGTGCCAGCACCGAAGGAGGAGTTGGAAACACCATATATTTT
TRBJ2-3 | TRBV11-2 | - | CASSFGQSTDTQYF | TGTGCCAGCAGCTTTGGACAGAGCACAGATACGCAGTATTTT
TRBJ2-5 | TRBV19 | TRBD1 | CASRDRGQETQYF | TGTGCCAGCCGGGACAGGGGTCAAGAGACCCAGTACTTC
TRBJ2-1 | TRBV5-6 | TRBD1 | CASSFLGTGYSNEQFF | TGTGCCAGCAGCTTCCTCGGGACAGGGTACTCCAATGAGCAGTTCTTC
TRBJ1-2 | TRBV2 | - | CASTPNLGQGIYGYTF | TGTGCCAGCACCCCAAACCTGGGGCAGGGGATCTATGGCTACACCTTC
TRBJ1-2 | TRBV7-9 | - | CASSPSIGGIRYGYTF | TGTGCCAGCAGCCCCTCAATCGGGGGTATACGCTATGGCTACACCTTC
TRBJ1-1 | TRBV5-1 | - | CASSLNSGALNTEAFF | TGCGCCAGCAGCTTGAATAGCGGGGCGCTGAACACTGAAGCTTTCTTT
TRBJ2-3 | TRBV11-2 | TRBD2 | CASSLDGTRGDTQYF | TGTGCCAGCAGCTTAGATGGGACTAGAGGAGATACGCAGTATTTT
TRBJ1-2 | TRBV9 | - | CASSVGPINYGYTF | TGTGCCAGCAGCGTGGGCCCTATTAACTATGGCTACACCTTC